A selection of T cell receptor beta chains follows, all from one sample in a study of T cells in Graves' hyperthyroidism and ophthalmopathy. TCRdb redid the calling of the multiplex PCR reads with MiXCR, one entry per CDR3 protein. Of 450,000 to 650,000 distinct CDR3 sequences listed, roughly 17% are singletons. What was sequenced was blood. These receptors originate from a woman aged 18-35 years with Graves' ophthalmopathy. The CDR3 runs from the conserved cysteine through the conserved F or W. D genes are given only for firm matches. Not every row has a clone size; where given, it reads once, few, many or a size class.

TGTGCCAGCAGCGGACTCGCGGTTTCCTACAATGAGCAGTTCTTC CASSGLAVSYNEQFF NA TRBV11-2 15 TRBJ2-1 many
TGTGCCAGCAGAGCACAGGGGGGGTGGAATAATTCACCCCTCCACTTT CASRAQGGWNNSPLHF TRBD1 TRBV6-1 16 TRBJ1-6 NA
TGTGCCAGCAGCCCAAGGGGAGGGCTCCTCATGAACACTGAAGCTTTCTTT CASSPRGGLLMNTEAFF NA TRBV7-2 17 TRBJ1-1 many
TGCGCCAGCAGCCCCGGGGGCTACAATGAGCAGTTCTTC CASSPGGYNEQFF NA TRBV5-1 13 TRBJ2-1 many
TGTGCCAGCAGCTTAGGAATGGGGGGGAATGAGCAGTTCTTC CASSLGMGGNEQFF TRBD2 TRBV7-3 14 TRBJ2-1 NA
TGCGCCAGCAGCTTAACGGGGGCGCTGGGTGTAGACACTGAAGCTTTCTTT CASSLTGALGVDTEAFF NA TRBV5-1 17 TRBJ1-1 many
TGCAGTGCTAGAGGTCGGGGCTACACCTTC CSARGRGYTF NA TRBV20-1 10 TRBJ1-2 NA
TGTGCCAGCAGTTTCCCAGGTGAAGAGCAGTACTTC CASSFPGEEQYF NA TRBV28 12 TRBJ2-7 many
TGTGCCAGCAGCCAGAATGACAGGGCCTCTTCTCAGCCCCAGCATTTT CASSQNDRASSQPQHF TRBD1 TRBV28 16 TRBJ1-5 many
TGTGCCAGCCGCCTGGCTCGGGGGTCAGATACGCAGTATTTT CASRLARGSDTQYF NA TRBV11-1 14 TRBJ2-3 many
TGTGCCAGCAGCCAACTGGACAGGGGCACAGATACGCAGTATTTT CASSQLDRGTDTQYF TRBD1 TRBV5-5 15 TRBJ2-3 NA
TGCAGCGTCGAGGACGGTAGCTCCTACAATGAGCAGTTCTTC CSVEDGSSYNEQFF NA TRBV29-1 14 TRBJ2-1 many
TGTGCCAGCAGCGTAGTGGCTAGCGGGGGTCGAGAGACCCAGTACTTC CASSVVASGGRETQYF TRBD2 TRBV9 16 TRBJ2-5 NA
TGCAGTGTCTATAGCGGGAGGGCCTCGGCAGATACGCAGTATTTT CSVYSGRASADTQYF TRBD2 TRBV20-1 15 TRBJ2-3 few
TGCAGTGCTTCCGGGTCGGATACGCAGTATTTT CSASGSDTQYF NA TRBV20-1 11 TRBJ2-3 few
TGTGCCATCAGTGAGTCCTATAGGGGACAAGATGGCTACACCTTC CAISESYRGQDGYTF NA TRBV10-3 15 TRBJ1-2 NA
TGTGCCAGCAGTTCGGGGACTAGCGGGAGTCGGACGACCCAGTACTTC CASSSGTSGSRTTQYF TRBD2 TRBV6-1 16 TRBJ2-5 many